The following is a TCR beta chain sequence with its context. These data originate in a study of technical replicates of blood from several donors. V was shortened by 2 bases and J by 8 bases, with 22 bases between the two germline ends. Germline V lookup: CDR1 MGHRA, CDR2 YSYEKL. This CDR3 comprises 17 residues. Using immunoSEQ multiplex PCR, the repertoire was profiled, and TCRdb retains in-frame clones only, with some absent. The table includes around 98,000 clones, approximately 96% detected once. The chain is built from TRBV4-1 and TRBJ2-1; D is perhaps TRBD2 (7 bases). The sample taken for sequencing was T cells isolated from PBMCs. The clonotype was recovered from a human donor in good health. The CDR3 spells CASSQFGGLAIGDEQFF. The CDR3 nucleotides read TGCGCCAGCAGCCAATTCGGGGGGCTAGCGATAGGGGATGAGCAGTTCTTC.